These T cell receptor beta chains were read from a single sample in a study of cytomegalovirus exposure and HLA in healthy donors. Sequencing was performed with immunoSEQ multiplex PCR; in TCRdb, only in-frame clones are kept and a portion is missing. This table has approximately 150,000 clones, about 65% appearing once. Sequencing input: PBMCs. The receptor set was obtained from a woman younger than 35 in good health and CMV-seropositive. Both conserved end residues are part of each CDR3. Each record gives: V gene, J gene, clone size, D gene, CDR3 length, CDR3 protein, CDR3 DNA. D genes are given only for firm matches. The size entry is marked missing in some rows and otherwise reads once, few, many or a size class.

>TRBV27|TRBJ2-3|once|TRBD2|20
CASSLLTSGIPATFTDTQYF
TGTGCCAGCAGTTTACTGACTAGCGGGATCCCGGCTACTTTCACAGATACGCAGTATTTT
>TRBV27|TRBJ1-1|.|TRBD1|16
CASSQGVFPMNTEAFF
TGTGCCAGCAGTCAGGGGGTGTTTCCCATGAACACTGAAGCTTTCTTT
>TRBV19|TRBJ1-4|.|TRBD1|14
CASSMDRWNEKLFF
TGTGCCAGTAGTATGGACAGGTGGAATGAAAAACTGTTTTTT
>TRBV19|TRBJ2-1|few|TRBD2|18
CASSIFSGGHSSYNEQFF
TGTGCCAGTAGTATTTTTAGCGGGGGGCACAGCTCCTACAATGAGCAGTTCTTC
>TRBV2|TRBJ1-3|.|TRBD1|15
CASSPQGAAGNTIYF
TGTGCCAGCAGTCCACAGGGGGCAGCTGGAAACACCATATATTTT
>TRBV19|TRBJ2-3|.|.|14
CASSIVRSGDTQYF
TGTGCCAGTAGTATCGTAAGGTCCGGGGATACGCAGTATTTT
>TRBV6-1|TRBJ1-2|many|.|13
CASTPSLVYGYTF
TGTGCCAGCACCCCGTCACTTGTATATGGCTACACCTTC
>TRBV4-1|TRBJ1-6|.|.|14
CASSQTELNSPLHF
TGCGCCAGCAGCCAAACAGAGCTGAATTCACCCCTCCACTTT
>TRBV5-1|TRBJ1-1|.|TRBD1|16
CASSSLDRGLGTEAFF
TGCGCCAGCAGCTCATTGGACAGGGGGCTTGGCACTGAAGCTTTCTTT
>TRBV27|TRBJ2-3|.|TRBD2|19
CASSLSLASGGSNTDTQYF
TGTGCCAGCAGTTTATCATTGGCTAGCGGGGGATCCAACACAGATACGCAGTATTTT
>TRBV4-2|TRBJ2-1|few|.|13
CASSQEGRGEQFF
TGTGCCAGCAGCCAAGAAGGCCGCGGTGAGCAGTTCTTC
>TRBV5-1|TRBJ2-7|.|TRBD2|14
CASSLAGGAYEQYF
TGCGCCAGCAGCTTGGCTGGGGGGGCCTACGAGCAGTACTTC
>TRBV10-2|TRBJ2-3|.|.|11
CASGETDTQYF
TGCGCCAGCGGGGAGACAGATACGCAGTATTTT
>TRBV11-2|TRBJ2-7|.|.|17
CASSLTRDSWFSYEQYF
TGTGCCAGCAGCTTAACTCGCGACAGTTGGTTTTCCTACGAGCAGTACTTC
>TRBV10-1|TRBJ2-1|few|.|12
CASSRQYNEQFF
TGCGCCAGCAGTAGACAGTACAATGAGCAGTTCTTC
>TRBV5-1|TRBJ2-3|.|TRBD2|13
CASSFSGADTQYF
TGCGCCAGCAGCTTTAGCGGGGCAGACACGCAGTATTTT
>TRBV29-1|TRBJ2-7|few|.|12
CSVEKGGVGQYF
TGCAGCGTTGAGAAAGGGGGGGTCGGGCAGTACTTC
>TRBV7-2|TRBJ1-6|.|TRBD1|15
CASSPGTGVGSPLHF
TGTGCCAGCAGCCCGGGGACAGGGGTCGGTTCACCCCTCCACTTT
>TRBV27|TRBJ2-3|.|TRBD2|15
CASKPWDYTTDTQYF
TGTGCCAGTAAGCCCTGGGACTACACCACAGATACGCAGTATTTT
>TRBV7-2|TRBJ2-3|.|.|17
CASSLMSGGHPWDTQYF
TGTGCCAGCAGCTTAATGTCGGGGGGCCACCCTTGGGATACGCAGTATTTT
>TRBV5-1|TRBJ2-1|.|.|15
CASSLDRGLGNEQFF
TGCGCCAGCAGCCTGGATAGGGGCTTAGGCAATGAGCAGTTCTTC
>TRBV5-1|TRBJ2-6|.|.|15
CASSLEFSGANVLTF
TGCGCCAGCAGCCTAGAATTCTCTGGGGCCAACGTCCTGACTTTC
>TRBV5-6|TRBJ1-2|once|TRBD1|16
CASSRVGQGADYGYTF
TGTGCCAGCAGCCGCGTGGGACAGGGGGCCGACTATGGCTACACCTTC
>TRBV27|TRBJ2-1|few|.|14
CASGLEGSYNEQFF
TGTGCCAGCGGCCTGGAGGGCAGTTACAATGAGCAGTTCTTC
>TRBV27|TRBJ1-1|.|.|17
CASSPRSGGQWNTEAFF
TGTGCCAGCAGCCCCCGCTCGGGGGGGCAATGGAACACTGAAGCTTTCTTT
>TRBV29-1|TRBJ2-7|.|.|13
CSVWGGRGYEQYF
TGCAGCGTTTGGGGCGGACGAGGCTACGAGCAGTACTTC
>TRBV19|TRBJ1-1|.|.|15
CASSGSVLVNTEAFF
TGTGCCAGTAGTGGCTCCGTGTTGGTGAACACTGAAGCTTTCTTT
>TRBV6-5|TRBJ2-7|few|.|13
CASCSTGNYEQYF
TGTGCCAGCTGCAGTACAGGGAACTACGAGCAGTACTTC
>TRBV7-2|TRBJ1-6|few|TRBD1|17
CASSSRPPGQGHSPLHF
TGTGCCAGCAGCTCGCGCCCCCCGGGACAGGGACATTCACCCCTCCACTTT
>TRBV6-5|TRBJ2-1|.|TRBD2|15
CANGSETSGWHEQFF
TGTGCCAACGGGTCGGAGACTAGCGGGTGGCATGAGCAGTTCTTC
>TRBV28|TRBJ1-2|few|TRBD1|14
CASSYRDSSLGYTF
TGTGCCAGCAGTTATCGGGACAGTTCCCTCGGCTACACCTTC
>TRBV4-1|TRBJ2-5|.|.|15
CASSQESRQQETQYF
TGCGCCAGCAGCCAAGAGTCGCGTCAACAAGAGACCCAGTACTTC
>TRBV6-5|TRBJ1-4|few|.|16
CASSLSPSSGDEKLFF
TGTGCCAGCAGTTTAAGCCCCAGTTCGGGTGATGAAAAACTGTTTTTT
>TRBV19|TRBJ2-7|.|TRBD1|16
CASSLTGVTLSYEQYF
TGTGCCAGTAGCCTCACAGGGGTCACTCTCTCCTACGAGCAGTACTTC
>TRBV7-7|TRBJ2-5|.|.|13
CASSLQGAETQYF
TGTGCTAGCAGCTTACAGGGCGCGGAGACCCAGTACTTC
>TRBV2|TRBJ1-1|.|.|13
CASSQQGNTEAFF
TGTGCCAGCAGTCAACAGGGGAACACTGAAGCTTTCTTT
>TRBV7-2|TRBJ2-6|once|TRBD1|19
CASSLTTGTGRSGANVLTF
TGTGCCAGCAGCCTAACTACCGGGACAGGGCGCTCTGGGGCCAACGTCCTGACTTTC
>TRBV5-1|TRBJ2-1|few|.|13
CASTEGANNEQFF
TGCGCCAGCACGGAGGGGGCCAACAATGAGCAGTTCTTC
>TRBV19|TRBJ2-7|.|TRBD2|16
CASSIVSASGRSEQYF
TGTGCCAGTAGTATAGTCAGCGCTAGCGGGAGAAGCGAGCAGTACTTC
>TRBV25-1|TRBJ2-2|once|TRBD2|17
CASSHPLSGENTGELFF
TGTGCCAGCAGTCATCCACTTAGCGGGGAGAACACCGGGGAGCTGTTTTTT
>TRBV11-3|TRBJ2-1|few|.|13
CASSHAGRNEQFF
TGTGCCAGCAGCCACGCAGGGAGGAATGAGCAGTTCTTC
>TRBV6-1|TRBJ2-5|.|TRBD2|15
CASRKLAGGEETQYF
TGTGCCAGCAGAAAACTAGCGGGAGGCGAAGAGACCCAGTACTTC